These T cell receptor beta chains were read from a single sample in a study of CD8+CD57+ T cells in acquired aplastic anemia. TCRdb redid the calling of the reads with MiXCR, one entry per CDR3 protein. Of some 220,000 distinct CDR3 sequences listed, 34% were seen once; the top ten hold 1% to 1.3%. The sample consisted of sorted CD4+, CD8+, or CD8+CD57+ T cells (not recorded which) from PBMCs. The receptors were sampled from a human donor in good health, serving as a control. Each CDR3 is given with its conserved first and last residue. Fields, in order: J gene, D gene, V gene, clone size, CDR3 length, CDR3 DNA, CDR3 protein. D genes are given only for firm matches. Rows give clone size only sometimes, using once, few, many, or a class for an expanded clone.

TRBJ2-3 . TRBV18 . 13 TGTGCCAGCTCGGGTGGGGTGACAGATACGCAGTATTTT CASSGGVTDTQYF
TRBJ1-2 TRBD1 TRBV13 . 16 TGTGCCAGCAGCGACGACAGGGGGCTCACTGTTAATGGCTACACCTTC CASSDDRGLTVNGYTF
TRBJ1-4 . TRBV7-8 many 13 TGTGCCAGCAGCTTAGGGGGGGCTGAAAAACTGTTTTTT CASSLGGAEKLFF
TRBJ2-6 . TRBV7-3 many 15 TGTGCCAGCAGCTTAACCGATAGAATGGGCAACGTCCTGACTTTC CASSLTDRMGNVLTF
TRBJ1-2 . TRBV20-1 many 13 TGCAGTGCTAGAGGGGGCCTTTTTGATGGCTACACCTTC CSARGGLFDGYTF
TRBJ1-5 . TRBV7-2 many 13 TGTGCCAGCAGCTTAGTTCCGGGGCAGCCCCAGCATTTT CASSLVPGQPQHF
TRBJ2-3 . TRBV7-9 many 16 TGTGCCAGCGCACCCAGACGGGAGAGGAACACAGATACGCAGTATTTT CASAPRRERNTDTQYF
TRBJ1-2 . TRBV20-1 many 12 TGCAGTGCTCCGATCTCCGGCTATGGCTACACCTTC CSAPISGYGYTF
TRBJ1-2 . TRBV24-1 many 13 TGTGCCACCAGTGATCCCACCTCTTATGGCTACACCTTC CATSDPTSYGYTF
TRBJ2-1 TRBD2 TRBV20-1 once 15 TGCAGTGCTGGACTAGCGGGAGTGTCACGGAATGAGCAGTTCTTC CSAGLAGVSRNEQFF
TRBJ1-2 . TRBV7-9 many 16 TGTGCCAGCCGAAAATGGCCCGGGGGAGATGAGAGTGGCTACACCTTC CASRKWPGGDESGYTF
TRBJ2-7 . TRBV18 . 13 TGTGCCAGCTCATCGAGACAGATCTACGAGCAGTACTTC CASSSRQIYEQYF
TRBJ1-1 TRBD1 TRBV11-3 many 12 TGTGCCAGCAGCTCACAGGGGATTGAAGCTTTCTTT CASSSQGIEAFF
TRBJ1-2 . TRBV7-8 . 11 TGTGCCAGCAGAGAGCAGGGTGGCTACACCTTC CASREQGGYTF
TRBJ2-7 TRBD2 TRBV11-2 . 16 TGTGCCAGCAGCTTATATCAGGCTAGCGGCAGCTACGAGCAGTACTTC CASSLYQASGSYEQYF
TRBJ1-1 TRBD1 TRBV7-3 many 13 TGTGCCAGCAGTCGACAGGGGTGGACTGAAGCTTTCTTT CASSRQGWTEAFF
TRBJ1-5 . TRBV12-5 many 13 TGTGCTAGTGGTCCGGACAGCAATCAGCCCCAGCATTTT CASGPDSNQPQHF
TRBJ2-5 . TRBV5-3 . 13 TGTGCCAGCAGCTTAAGCCGGGATCAGCCCCAGTACTTC CASSLSRDQPQYF
TRBJ2-7 . TRBV10-3 . 12 TGTGCCATCAGTGGTGCCGGCTACGAGCAGTACTTC CAISGAGYEQYF
TRBJ1-6 . TRBV6-4 . 17 TGTGCCAGCAGTAACCGGACATATTCCTCCTATAATTCACCCCTCCACTTT CASSNRTYSSYNSPLHF
TRBJ1-1 . TRBV19 many 15 TGTGCCAGTAGACCCAGGGGAGCGAGGGACACTGAAGCTTTCTTT CASRPRGARDTEAFF
TRBJ2-1 TRBD2 TRBV20-1 few 14 TGCAGTGCCCCATTAGCGGGGGGTTTGAATGAGCAGTTCTTC CSAPLAGGLNEQFF
TRBJ2-1 TRBD2 TRBV11-2 . 16 TGTGCCAGCAGCCCCGGGACCCGGACTAGGGTCTATGAGCAGTTCTTC CASSPGTRTRVYEQFF